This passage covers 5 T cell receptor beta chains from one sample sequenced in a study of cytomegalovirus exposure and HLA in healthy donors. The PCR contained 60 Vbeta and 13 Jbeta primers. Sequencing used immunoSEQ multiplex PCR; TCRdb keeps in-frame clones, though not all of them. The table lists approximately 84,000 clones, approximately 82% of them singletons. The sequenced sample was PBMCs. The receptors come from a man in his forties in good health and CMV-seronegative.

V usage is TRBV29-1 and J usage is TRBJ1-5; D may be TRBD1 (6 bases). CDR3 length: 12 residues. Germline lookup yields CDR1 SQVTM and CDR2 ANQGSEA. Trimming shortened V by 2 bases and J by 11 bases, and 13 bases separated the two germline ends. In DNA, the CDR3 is TGCAGCGTTGAATTGGGGGCGGGGGCCCAGCATTTT. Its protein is CSVELGAGAQHF.

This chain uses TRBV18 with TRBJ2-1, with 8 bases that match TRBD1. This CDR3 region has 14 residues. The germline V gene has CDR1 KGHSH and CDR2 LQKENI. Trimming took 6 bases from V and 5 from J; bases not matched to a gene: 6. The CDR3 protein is CASSGQGLNNEQFF. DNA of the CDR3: TGTGCCAGCTCCGGACAGGGACTTAACAATGAGCAGTTCTTC.

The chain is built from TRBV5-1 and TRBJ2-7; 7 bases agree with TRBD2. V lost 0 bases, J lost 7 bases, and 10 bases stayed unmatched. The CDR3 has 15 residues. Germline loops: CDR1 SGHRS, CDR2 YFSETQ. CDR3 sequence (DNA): TGCGCCAGCAGCTTGGGGTCAGCGGGGTCGGGGGAGCAGTACTTC. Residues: CASSLGSAGSGEQYF.

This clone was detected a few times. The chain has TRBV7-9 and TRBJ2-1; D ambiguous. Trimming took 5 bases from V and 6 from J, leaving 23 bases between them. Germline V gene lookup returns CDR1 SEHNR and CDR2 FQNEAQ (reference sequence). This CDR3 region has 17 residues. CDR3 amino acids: CASSPPYRVRVGNEQFF. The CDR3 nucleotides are TGTGCCAGCAGCCCACCCTATCGGGTACGTGTGGGCAATGAGCAGTTCTTC.

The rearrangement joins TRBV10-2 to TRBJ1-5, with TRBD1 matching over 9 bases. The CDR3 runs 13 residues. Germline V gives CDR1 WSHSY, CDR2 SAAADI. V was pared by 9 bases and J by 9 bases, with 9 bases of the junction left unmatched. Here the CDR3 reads CASRQGVVSPQHF. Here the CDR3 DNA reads TGCGCCAGTAGACAGGGGGTTGTTTCGCCCCAGCATTTT.